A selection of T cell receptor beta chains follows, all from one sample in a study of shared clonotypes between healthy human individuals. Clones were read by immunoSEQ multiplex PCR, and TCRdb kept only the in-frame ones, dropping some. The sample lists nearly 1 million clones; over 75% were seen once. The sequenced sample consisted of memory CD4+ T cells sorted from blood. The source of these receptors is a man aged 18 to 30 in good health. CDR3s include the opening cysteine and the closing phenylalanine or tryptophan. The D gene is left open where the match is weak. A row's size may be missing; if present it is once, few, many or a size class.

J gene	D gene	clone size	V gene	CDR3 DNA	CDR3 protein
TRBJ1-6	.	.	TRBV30	TGTGCCTGGAGACTCCCCGATAATTCACCCCTCCACTTT	CAWRLPDNSPLHF
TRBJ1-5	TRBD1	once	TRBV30	TGTGCCTGGAGCTCCGACAGGGGCAATCAGCTCCAGCATTTT	CAWSSDRGNQLQHF
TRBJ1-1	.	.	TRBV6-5	TGTGCCAGCAGTCCATGGGACGGTGGGAACACTGAAGCTTTCTTT	CASSPWDGGNTEAFF
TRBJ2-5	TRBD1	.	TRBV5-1	TGCGCCAGCAGCTCATCCGGGACAGGGGGAACCCAGTACTTC	CASSSSGTGGTQYF
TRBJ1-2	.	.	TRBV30	TGTGCCTGGAGTGTAGTCAGCTATGGCTACACCTTC	CAWSVVSYGYTF
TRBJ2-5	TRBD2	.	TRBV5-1	TGCGCCAGCAGCTTGGCGGGGGGGCCGGAGACCCAGTACTTC	CASSLAGGPETQYF
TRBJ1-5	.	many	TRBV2	TGTGCCAGCAGTGAAGTGCAGGACAATCAGCCCCAGCATTTT	CASSEVQDNQPQHF
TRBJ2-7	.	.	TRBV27	TGTGCCAGCAGTTCACCCCGAGAAGGGGGCTACGAGCAGTACTTC	CASSSPREGGYEQYF
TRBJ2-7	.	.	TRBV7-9	TGTGCCAGCAGCTTAGCGGGGGGGCTGAACGAGCAGTACTTC	CASSLAGGLNEQYF
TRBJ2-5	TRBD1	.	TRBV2	TGTGCCAGCAGGGGGACAGGCCCAGAGACCCAGTACTTC	CASRGTGPETQYF
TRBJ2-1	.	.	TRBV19	TGTGCCAGTAGTGAAAATCTAAAGTGGAATGAGCAGTTCTTC	CASSENLKWNEQFF
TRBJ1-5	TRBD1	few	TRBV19	TGTGCCAGTAGGGGACAGGGGGGAAATCAGCCCCAGCATTTT	CASRGQGGNQPQHF
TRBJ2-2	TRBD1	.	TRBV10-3	TGTGCCATGGGGTCCGGGACAGGGTTCACCGGGGAGCTGTTTTTT	CAMGSGTGFTGELFF
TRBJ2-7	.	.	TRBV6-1	TGTGCCAGCAGTCTCCTAATAAGAGAGCCCTACGAGCAGTACTTC	CASSLLIREPYEQYF
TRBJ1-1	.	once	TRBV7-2	TGTGCCAGCAGCTTACCAACAGGGAGCGCTGAAGCTTTCTTT	CASSLPTGSAEAFF
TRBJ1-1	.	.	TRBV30	TGTGCCTGGAGTGCCTCCACGGTTACTGAAGCTTTCTTT	CAWSASTVTEAFF
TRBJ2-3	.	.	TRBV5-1	TGCGCCAGCAGCTTACAGTGGGATACGCAGTATTTT	CASSLQWDTQYF
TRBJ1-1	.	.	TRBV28	TGTGCCAGCAGAATTCCCACTGAAGCTTTCTTT	CASRIPTEAFF
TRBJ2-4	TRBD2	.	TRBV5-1	TGCGCCAGCAGCTTGGGGCTAGCGGGAGGGCAGAAGTACTTC	CASSLGLAGGQKYF
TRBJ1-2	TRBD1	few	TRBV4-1	TGCGCCAGCAGCCTTCCCGGGACAGTCTATGGCTACACCTTC	CASSLPGTVYGYTF
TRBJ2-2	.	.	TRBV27	TGTGCCAGCGGACAAGGGGAGCTGTTTTTT	CASGQGELFF
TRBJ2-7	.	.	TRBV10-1	TGCGCCAGCGTCGGCCAGAGGCAACCCTACGAGCAGTACTTC	CASVGQRQPYEQYF
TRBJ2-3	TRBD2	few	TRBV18	TGTGCCAGCTCACCACCCCTAGCGGGGGGGAGCACAGATACGCAGTATTTT	CASSPPLAGGSTDTQYF
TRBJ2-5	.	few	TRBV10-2	TGCGCCAGCAGTGATTGGGATGAGGAGACCCAGTACTTC	CASSDWDEETQYF
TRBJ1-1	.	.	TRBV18	TGTGCCAGCTCAAGAGAGGGGATCCCGAACACTGAAGCTTTCTTT	CASSREGIPNTEAFF
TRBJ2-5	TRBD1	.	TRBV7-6	TGTGCCAGCAGCTTAGCGGGACAGACCCAAGAGACCCAGTACTTC	CASSLAGQTQETQYF
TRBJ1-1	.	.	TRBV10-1	TGCGCCAGCCGTAGGGGGGGCGAGAACACTGAAGCTTTCTTT	CASRRGGENTEAFF
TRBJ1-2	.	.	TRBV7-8	TGTGCCAGCAGCTTAGTGGCTGGGGCGGGCTATGGCTACACCTTC	CASSLVAGAGYGYTF
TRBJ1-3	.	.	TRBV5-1	TGCGCCAGCAGCTTGGCACCAGGGTTTTCTGGAAACACCATATATTTT	CASSLAPGFSGNTIYF
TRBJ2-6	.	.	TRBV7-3	TGTGCCAGCAGTCCCGACAACTCTGGGGCCAACGTCCTGACTTTC	CASSPDNSGANVLTF
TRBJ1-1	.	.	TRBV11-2	TGTGCCAGCAATCTACAGGCGAACACTGAAGCTTTCTTT	CASNLQANTEAFF
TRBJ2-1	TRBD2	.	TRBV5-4	TGTGCCAGCAGCCGTAGCGGGAGGTTTCCCTACAATGAGCAGTTCTTC	CASSRSGRFPYNEQFF
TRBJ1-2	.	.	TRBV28	TGTGCCAGCAGTAAGAGGGGTGTTACAGGGAGGAGTAATGGCTACACCTTC	CASSKRGVTGRSNGYTF
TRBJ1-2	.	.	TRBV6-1	TGTGCCAGCAGTGAAGGGGTCCAGCCGCTCTATGGCTACACCTTC	CASSEGVQPLYGYTF
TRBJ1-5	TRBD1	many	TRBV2	TGTGCCAGCAAGGGGGCCTCAGATCAGCCCCAGCATTTT	CASKGASDQPQHF
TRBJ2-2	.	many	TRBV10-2	TGCGCCAGCAGAAGGGGGGAAAACACCGGGGAGCTGTTTTTT	CASRRGENTGELFF
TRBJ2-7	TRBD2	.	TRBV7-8	TGTGCCAGCAGCCCCCGACTAGCGGTCTCGCGGCCGAACTCTGCACTATTAGAGCAGTACTTC	CASSPRLAVSRPNSALLEQYF
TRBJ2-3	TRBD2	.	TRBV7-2	TGTGCCAGCAGCTTAGCGAAACTAGCGGGAGTCACAGATACGCAGTATTTT	CASSLAKLAGVTDTQYF
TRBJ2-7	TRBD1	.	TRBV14	TGTGCCAGCAGCCAAGGGGACAGGAACTACGAGCAGTACTTC	CASSQGDRNYEQYF
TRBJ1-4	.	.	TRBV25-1	TGTGCCAGCAGTGAACAGGGGCAAAAAGAAAAACTGTTTTTT	CASSEQGQKEKLFF
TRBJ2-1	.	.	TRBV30	TGTGCCTGGACAGTGCCGACCCGGATCGGGGAGCAGTTCTTC	CAWTVPTRIGEQFF
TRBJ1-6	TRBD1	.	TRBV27	TGTGCCAGCAGAGGACAGGGCAATTCACCCCTCCACTTT	CASRGQGNSPLHF
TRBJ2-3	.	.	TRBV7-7	TGTGCTAGCAGCTTCCGTGGGACGGATACGCAGTATTTT	CASSFRGTDTQYF
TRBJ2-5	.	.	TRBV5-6	TGTGCCAGCAGCTTGAGGTCGATAAAAGGTTGGGAGACCCAGTACTTC	CASSLRSIKGWETQYF
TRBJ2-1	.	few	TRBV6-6	TGTGCCAGCAGTTACCCCGGGGGTGAGCAGTTCTTC	CASSYPGGEQFF
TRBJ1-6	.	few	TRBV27	TGTGCCAGCAGCCCCTGGGCGACTTCACCCCTCCACTTT	CASSPWATSPLHF
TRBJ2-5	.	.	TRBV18	TGTGCCAGCTCACCACCGAACCTAGCGAGGGAGACCCAGTACTTC	CASSPPNLARETQYF
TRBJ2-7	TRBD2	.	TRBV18	TGTGCCAGCTCACCACACGGCGGGGGAGCCCTGTACTTC	CASSPHGGGALYF
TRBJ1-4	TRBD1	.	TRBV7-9	TGTGCCAGCAGCCTCGGGACAGGGGATGAAAAACTGTTTTTT	CASSLGTGDEKLFF
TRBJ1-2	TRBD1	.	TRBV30	TGTGCCTGTGCCGGGACAGGAGGCTATGGCTACACCTTC	CACAGTGGYGYTF
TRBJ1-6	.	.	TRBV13	TGTGCCAGCAGCCCCGTGGAGGGAGCCTATTCACCCCTCCACTTT	CASSPVEGAYSPLHF